These 21 T cell receptor beta chains were all obtained from the same sample, sequenced in a study of blood T cell repertoires in COVID-19. Assay: immunoSEQ multiplex PCR; the TCRdb copy retains only in-frame clones and omits some. Here the sample spans 250,000 to 350,000 clones, around 86% being singletons. Sequencing was performed on PBMCs or T cells enriched from blood (not recorded which). The source is a woman aged 18 to 35 who had recovered from COVID-19.

The J gene is TRBJ2-1, the V gene TRBV5-1, with TRBD2 matching 7 bases. CDR3 length equals 17 residues. Germline V gene sequence: CDR1 SGHRS, CDR2 YFSETQ. The V and J ends lost 2 bases and 0 bases, in that order; junction bases with no gene match: 8. CDR3 sequence reads: CASSFYSGLSSYNEQFF. The CDR3 DNA reads as TGCGCCAGCAGCTTTTATAGCGGGCTTAGCTCCTACAATGAGCAGTTCTTC.

CDR3 in DNA: TGTGCCTCCGGACAGGGAGAGACCCAGTACTTC. This translates into CASGQGETQYF. This sequence joins TRBV30 and TRBJ2-5; 8 nucleotides match TRBD1. The CDR3 runs 11 residues. Trimming removed 7 bases from V and 4 bases from J; junction bases left unmatched: 2. The germline V gene encodes CDR1 GTSNPN and CDR2 SVGIG (reference sequence). Combining the CDR3 with reference TRBV30 and TRBJ2-5 gives the whole variable domain SQTIHQWPATLVQPVGSPLSLECTVEGTSNPNLYWYRQAAGRGLQLLFYSVGIGQISSEVPQNLSASRPQDRQFILSSKKLLLSDSGFYLCASGQGETQYFGPGTRLLVL.

The chain joins TRBV9 to TRBJ2-7; possible D gene TRBD2, 5 bases. The V and J ends lost 2 bases and 2 bases respectively, with 11 bases between them. Per germline, CDR1 SGDLS and CDR2 YYNGEE. The CDR3 totals 14 residues. CDR3 residues: CASSVGRGAYEQYF. DNA of the CDR3: TGTGCCAGCAGCGTTGGACGGGGAGCCTACGAGCAGTACTTC.

This sequence joins TRBV4-1 and TRBJ1-1; TRBD1 matches 9 bases. There are 15 residues in the CDR3. After removal of 3 bases from V and 2 bases from J, the junction contained 4 bases not matched to a gene. Germline V lookup: CDR1 MGHRA, CDR2 YSYEKL. CDR3 DNA: TGCGCCAGCAGCCATCCGGGACAGGGTAACACTGAAGCTTTCTTT. Its translation: CASSHPGQGNTEAFF.

Details on this clone: The same CDR3 also results from other DNA sequences found in this sample. V is TRBV15 and J is TRBJ1-1; 8 bases are shared with TRBD1. The CDR3 contains 16 residues. Germline-derived CDR1 and CDR2 are LNHNV and YYDKDF (reference sequence). With 0 bases clipped from V and 1 base from J, the junction kept 4 bases outside the gene matches. The CDR3 DNA sequence: TGTGCCACCAGCAGAGATCTGGGGACAGGGAACACTGAAGCTTTCTTT. It specifies CATSRDLGTGNTEAFF.

The J gene is TRBJ1-1, the V gene TRBV24-1; possible D gene TRBD1, 5 bases. The germline V and J ends were trimmed by 5 bases and 7 bases, with 13 bases remaining between them. CDR3 length: 13 residues. The germline V gene has CDR1 KGHDR and CDR2 SFDVKD. The CDR3 loop is CATSGETGIEAFF. For the CDR3, the DNA is TGTGCCACCAGTGGGGAAACAGGTATTGAAGCTTTCTTT.

The CDR3 DNA reads as TGTGCCAGCAGTTCCTCAGCCGGGAACGGCTACACCTTC. Protein sequence: CASSSSAGNGYTF. The gene calls are TRBV28 and TRBJ1-2; D is uncertain. Germline CDR1 and CDR2: MDHEN and SYDVKM. The CDR3 has 13 residues. Trimming pared 4 bases from V and 8 bases from J, leaving 14 bases between.

The chain links TRBV5-1 to TRBJ1-2; the D is unclear. The CDR3 spans 15 residues. The V end was cut by 0 bases, the J end by 1 base, with 10 bases between. Germline V gene sequence: CDR1 SGHRS, CDR2 YFSETQ. The DNA of the CDR3 is TGCGCCAGCAGCTTGGTTGGCGGACTTAACTATGGCTACACCTTC. Protein product: CASSLVGGLNYGYTF.

This chain joins TRBV5-8 and TRBJ1-5; D might be TRBD1 (5 bases). CDR3 size: 15 residues. V gave up 5 bases and J gave up 6 bases, with 18 bases separating them. Germline CDR1 is SGHTS and CDR2 is YDEGEE. Here the CDR3 reads CASRGPTRMVQPQHF. CDR3 sequence (DNA): TGTGCCAGCAGGGGGCCCACGAGGATGGTTCAGCCCCAGCATTTT.

The rearrangement uses TRBV30 and TRBJ2-7, with 7 bases that match TRBD1. Per the germline V gene, CDR1 is GTSNPN and CDR2 is SVGIG (reference sequence). The CDR3 loop spans 12 amino acids. V was pared by 2 bases and J by 4 bases, with 2 bases of the junction left unmatched. For the CDR3, the DNA is TGTGCCTGGAGTCTGACAGGGTACGAGCAGTACTTC. It specifies CAWSLTGYEQYF.

This chain uses TRBV9 with TRBJ2-1, with 14 bases fitting TRBD2. Germline-derived CDR1 and CDR2 are SGDLS and YYNGEE. V gave up 0 bases and J gave up 7 bases; unmatched junction bases: 18. The CDR3 is 21 residues long. CDR3 sequence (DNA): TGTGCCAGCAGCGTAGCTACCCCAACACGACTAGCGGGAGGGCAGGTGAATGAGCAGTTCTTC. This sequence encodes CASSVATPTRLAGGQVNEQFF.

For the CDR3, the DNA is TGTGCCAGTAGACCTAGCGGGGTACGAACGCAGTATTTT. Translating gives CASRPSGVRTQYF. This chain links TRBV19 with TRBJ2-3; 9 bases map to TRBD2. The CDR3 length is 13 residues. Looked up from germline, CDR1 is LNHDA and CDR2 is SQIVND (reference sequence). V lost 6 bases to trimming and J lost 9 bases; unmatched junction nucleotides: 7.

This clone was recorded once. V is TRBV7-3 and J is TRBJ2-2, with D perhaps matching TRBD1 (6 bases). CDR3 length: 14 residues. Germline V gene lookup returns CDR1 SGHTA and CDR2 FQGTGA. V dropped 5 bases and J dropped 6 bases, with 13 bases sitting between them. CDR3 sequence (DNA): TGTGCCAGCAGCCCCGTGGGGGCTGCCGGGGAGCTGTTTTTT. Translated, it gives CASSPVGAAGELFF.

The V and J genes are TRBV14 and TRBJ2-3; 7 nucleotides align to TRBD1. From germline, CDR1 is SGHDN and CDR2 FVKESK. The length of the CDR3 is 16 residues. V lost 0 bases, J lost 2 bases, and 5 bases stayed unmatched. Written as DNA, the CDR3 is TGTGCCAGCAGCCAAGAGGCCGGGACAGTCACAGATACGCAGTATTTT. It translates to CASSQEAGTVTDTQYF.

V gene TRBV5-1 combines with J gene TRBJ1-2; D might be TRBD1 (5 bases). V gave up 0 bases and J gave up 4 bases, with 10 bases separating them. This CDR3 has 14 amino acids. Germline CDR1 reads SGHRS; CDR2 reads YFSETQ. CDR3 loop: CASSLEQGSYGYTF. CDR3 coding DNA: TGCGCCAGCAGCTTGGAGCAGGGATCCTATGGCTACACCTTC.

This sequence joins TRBV18 and TRBJ2-2; TRBD1 matches 9 bases. Germline CDR1 reads KGHSH; CDR2 reads LQKENI. J lost 5 bases, V lost 7 bases, and 2 bases had no gene match. The CDR3 contains 13 residues. For the CDR3, the DNA is TGTGCCAGCTTGGACAGGGGTACCGGGGAGCTGTTTTTT. Protein sequence: CASLDRGTGELFF.

The V call is TRBV27, the J call TRBJ1-1; 8 bases line up with TRBD1. V lost 4 bases and J lost 4; bases outside the gene matches: 8. Germline V CDR1 and CDR2: MNHEY, SMNVEV (reference sequence). The CDR3 covers 15 residues. CDR3 protein: CASSSGQGGFTEAFF. The CDR3 DNA sequence: TGTGCCAGCAGTTCCGGACAGGGCGGTTTCACTGAAGCTTTCTTT.

V usage is TRBV4-1 and J usage is TRBJ2-5; D not certain. The CDR3 is 16 amino acids. The V end was cut by 4 bases, the J end by 5 bases, with 20 bases between. CDR1 MGHRA and CDR2 YSYEKL come from the germline V gene. The CDR3 loop reads CASSLLPESSTETQYF. The CDR3 nucleotides are TGCGCCAGCAGCCTCTTGCCCGAATCGAGCACCGAGACCCAGTACTTC.

V is TRBV4-1 and J is TRBJ1-1; 8 bases line up with TRBD1. The CDR3 covers 16 residues. Germline V gene sequence: CDR1 MGHRA, CDR2 YSYEKL. The V and J ends lost 2 bases and 5 bases, in that order; junction bases with no gene match: 10. In DNA form, the CDR3 reads TGCGCCAGCAGCCAACTTCCGACAGGGGCGAGAACTGAAGCTTTCTTT. This encodes CASSQLPTGARTEAFF.

This chain links TRBV30 with TRBJ2-7; 8 nucleotides align to TRBD1. Germline CDR1 is GTSNPN and CDR2 is SVGIG (reference sequence). The CDR3 consists of 12 residues. The junction had 9 bases not matched to a gene; V was cut back by 5 bases and J by 9 bases. The CDR3 coding sequence is TGTGCCTGGTCCCAGGGGGCCGGGGGGCAGTACTTC. Its protein is CAWSQGAGGQYF.

The V gene is TRBV19, the J gene TRBJ2-3; 8 bases fit TRBD1. The V gene's germline CDR1 is LNHDA and CDR2 SQIVND (reference sequence). The trim removed 6 bases at V and 2 bases at J, leaving 4 bases unmatched. This CDR3 has 14 amino acids. The CDR3 region has the DNA TGTGCCAGTAGCCCAGGGGGCTACACAGATACGCAGTATTTT. It encodes CASSPGGYTDTQYF.